Listed below are T cell receptor beta chains from one sample, sequenced in a study of TIL therapy for anti-PD-1-resistant metastatic lung cancer. The table came from immunoSEQ multiplex PCR; TCRdb's copy has only in-frame clones and leaves some out. The sample lists just over 45,000 clones, 70% to 85% occurring once. The input for sequencing was blood, taken at baseline. Receptor source: a man between 65 and 85 years old with non-small cell lung cancer. The conserved cysteine and the conserved F or W are not part of the CDR3 here. Each record gives: V gene, clone size, J gene, D gene, CDR3 protein. The D gene is left open where the match is weak. Size is stated for part of the rows, as once, few or many counts, or as a class when the clone is expanded.

TRBV5-1	-	TRBJ1-2	-	ASSLEATRTGYT
TRBV11-2	-	TRBJ2-1	TRBD2	ASSRTSGSYNEQF
TRBV30	-	TRBJ1-3	-	AWHIDGNTIY
TRBV4-1	-	TRBJ1-1	-	ASSHARDLQAF
TRBV2	-	TRBJ2-3	TRBD2	ASGGTSGTLTDTQY
TRBV12-5	few	TRBJ2-2	TRBD1	ASGYLSGTEDTGELF
TRBV5-1	-	TRBJ2-5	TRBD2	ASSLGTSVQETQY
TRBV28	-	TRBJ1-1	-	ASSLSPPGWGTEAF
TRBV14	-	TRBJ2-3	-	ASSHKGTITITDTQY
TRBV9	-	TRBJ2-1	TRBD2	ASSVQGTSAYNEQF
TRBV5-1	few	TRBJ1-2	-	ASSPDSLGGYT
TRBV29-1	-	TRBJ1-1	-	SGGQQGRTEAF
TRBV21-1	-	TRBJ2-2	-	ASSKECAPRDTGELF
TRBV6-4	-	TRBJ2-7	TRBD1	ASSPGQGFGEQY
TRBV7-8	-	TRBJ2-7	-	ASSWTPQGYEQY
TRBV28	few	TRBJ2-7	TRBD2	ASSSDLAGGREQY
TRBV6-1	few	TRBJ1-1	TRBD1	ASPGQKAF
TRBV2	-	TRBJ2-3	TRBD1	ASVPGQGSLDTQY
TRBV5-1	-	TRBJ2-7	TRBD2	ASTLSGRADEQY
TRBV27	few	TRBJ2-7	TRBD1	ASSLGQGFEQY
TRBV27	-	TRBJ2-1	-	ASSLSLMSVNNEQF
TRBV19	-	TRBJ2-5	TRBD1	ASSMTGAPGTQY
TRBV10-1	-	TRBJ2-1	TRBD2	ASSGSYSGSSSEQF
TRBV7-9	few	TRBJ2-1	TRBD2	ASSSLAGSYNEQF
TRBV28	-	TRBJ1-4	-	AIWWGRHATNEKLF
TRBV5-4	once	TRBJ1-6	-	ASRSPEILASPLH
TRBV5-1	once	TRBJ2-2	TRBD2	ASSPGLANTGELF
TRBV18	few	TRBJ1-5	TRBD1	ASSPYGTGKWQPQH
TRBV12-5	-	TRBJ2-1	TRBD2	ASGLVPGLGTSGSRYEQF
TRBV5-1	-	TRBJ1-5	TRBD1	ASSLAGGNQPQH
TRBV11-2	-	TRBJ2-7	-	ASSFNTGYYEQY
TRBV7-2	once	TRBJ2-5	-	ASSLAVGVVETQY
TRBV18	-	TRBJ2-2	TRBD2	ASSPLGLDNTGELF
TRBV20-1	-	TRBJ2-3	-	SARSGDTQY
TRBV23-1	-	TRBJ2-3	-	ASSQLSGRTDTQY
TRBV21-1	-	TRBJ2-1	-	ASSKARRNEQF
TRBV11-2	-	TRBJ2-1	-	ASSLDYGPNEQF
TRBV5-1	-	TRBJ2-7	-	ASSLEEGPYEQY
TRBV5-6	-	TRBJ1-2	TRBD1	ASSSDRGGYGYT
TRBV9	-	TRBJ2-5	TRBD1	ASSPRTGSETQY
TRBV6-5	-	TRBJ2-7	TRBD1	ASSSDRGGYEQY
TRBV11-2	-	TRBJ2-6	-	ASSRMGTSISGANVLT
TRBV11-2	-	TRBJ1-1	TRBD1	ASRLIQGSSTEAF
TRBV15	-	TRBJ1-1	-	ATSRDLGLGTEAF
TRBV27	-	TRBJ1-4	-	ASSFLTHINEKLF
TRBV28	-	TRBJ1-4	TRBD1	ASSLWGRGQEKLF
TRBV6-1	-	TRBJ1-2	TRBD1	ASSERGQGSSVRSGYT
TRBV11-2	-	TRBJ2-1	-	ASSQAHEQF
TRBV11-2	once	TRBJ1-1	-	ASSLAPGGGEAF
TRBV6-6	few	TRBJ2-7	-	ASSYDPPYEQY
TRBV28	once	TRBJ2-5	TRBD2	ASSWGTSGRARETQY
TRBV18	-	TRBJ1-1	-	ASSTQNGNTEAF
TRBV5-5	-	TRBJ2-3	-	ASRNGIRESDTQY
TRBV7-9	-	TRBJ1-1	-	ASSIRDGNTEAF